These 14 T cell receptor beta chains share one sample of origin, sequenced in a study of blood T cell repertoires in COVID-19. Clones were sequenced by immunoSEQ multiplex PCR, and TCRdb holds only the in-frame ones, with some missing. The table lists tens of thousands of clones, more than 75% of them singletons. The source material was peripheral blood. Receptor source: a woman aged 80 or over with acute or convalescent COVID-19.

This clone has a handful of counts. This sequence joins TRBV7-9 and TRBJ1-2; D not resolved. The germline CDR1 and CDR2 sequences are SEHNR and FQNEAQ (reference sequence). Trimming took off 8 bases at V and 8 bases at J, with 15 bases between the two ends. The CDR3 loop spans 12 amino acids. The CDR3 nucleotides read TGTGCCAGCCGTTCTGGGCCGGGAGGCTACACCTTC. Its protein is CASRSGPGGYTF.

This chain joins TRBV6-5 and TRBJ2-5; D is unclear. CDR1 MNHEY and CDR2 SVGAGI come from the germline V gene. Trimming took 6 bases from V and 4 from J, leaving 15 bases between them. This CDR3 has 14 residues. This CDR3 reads CASSVTGLGETQYF. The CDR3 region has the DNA TGTGCCAGCAGCGTTACCGGGTTGGGAGAGACCCAGTACTTC.

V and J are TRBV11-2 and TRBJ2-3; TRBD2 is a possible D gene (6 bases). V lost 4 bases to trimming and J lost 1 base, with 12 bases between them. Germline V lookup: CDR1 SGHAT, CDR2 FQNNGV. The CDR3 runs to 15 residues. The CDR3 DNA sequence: TGTGCCAGCAGCTCAGGGAGGAGAGGCACAGATACGCAGTATTTT. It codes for CASSSGRRGTDTQYF.

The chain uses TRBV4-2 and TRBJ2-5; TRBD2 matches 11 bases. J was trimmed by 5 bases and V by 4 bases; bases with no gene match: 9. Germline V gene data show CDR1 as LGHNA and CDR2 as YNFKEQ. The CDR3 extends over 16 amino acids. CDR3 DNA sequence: TGTGCCAGCAGCCCGGGACTAGCGGAGGGGGGGGAGACCCAGTACTTC. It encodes CASSPGLAEGGETQYF.

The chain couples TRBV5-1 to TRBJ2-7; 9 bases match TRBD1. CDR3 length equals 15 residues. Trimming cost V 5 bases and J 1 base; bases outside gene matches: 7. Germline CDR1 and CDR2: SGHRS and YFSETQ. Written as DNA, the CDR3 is TGCGCCAGCAGACCTGGACAGGGGATTTCCTACGAGCAGTACTTC. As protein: CASRPGQGISYEQYF.

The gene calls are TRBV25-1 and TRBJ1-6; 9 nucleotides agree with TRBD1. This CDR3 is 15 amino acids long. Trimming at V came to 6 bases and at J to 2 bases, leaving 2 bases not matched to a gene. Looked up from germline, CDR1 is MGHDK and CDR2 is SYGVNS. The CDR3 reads CASRDRGTYNSPLHF. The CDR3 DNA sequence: TGTGCCAGCAGGGACAGGGGAACCTATAATTCACCCCTCCACTTT.

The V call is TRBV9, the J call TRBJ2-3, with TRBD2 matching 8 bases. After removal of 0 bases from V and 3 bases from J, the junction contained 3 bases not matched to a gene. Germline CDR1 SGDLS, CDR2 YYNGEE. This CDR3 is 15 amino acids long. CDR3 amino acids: CASSVASGRTDTQYF. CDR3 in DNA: TGTGCCAGCAGCGTAGCCAGCGGGAGAACAGATACGCAGTATTTT.

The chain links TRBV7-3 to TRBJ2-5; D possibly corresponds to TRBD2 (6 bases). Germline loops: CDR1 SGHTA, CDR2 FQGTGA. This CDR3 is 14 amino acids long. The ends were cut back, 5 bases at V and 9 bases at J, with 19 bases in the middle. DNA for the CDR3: TGTGCCAGCAGCCCCGGGGGTTCCGTAAGGTCCCAGTACTTC. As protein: CASSPGGSVRSQYF. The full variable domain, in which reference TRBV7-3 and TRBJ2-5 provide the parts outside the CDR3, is GAGVSQTPSNKVTEKGKYVELRCDPISGHTALYWYRQSLGQGPEFLIYFQGTGAADDSGLPNDRFFAVRPEGSVSTLKIQRTERGDSAVYLCASSPGGSVRSQYFGPGTRLLVL.

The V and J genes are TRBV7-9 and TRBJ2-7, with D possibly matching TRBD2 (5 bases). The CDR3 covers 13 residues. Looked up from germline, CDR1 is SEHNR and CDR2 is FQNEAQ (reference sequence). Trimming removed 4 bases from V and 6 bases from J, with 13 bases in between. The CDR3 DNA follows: TGTGCCAGCAGCTGGGCCGGGGTAGGCGAGCAGTACTTC. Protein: CASSWAGVGEQYF.

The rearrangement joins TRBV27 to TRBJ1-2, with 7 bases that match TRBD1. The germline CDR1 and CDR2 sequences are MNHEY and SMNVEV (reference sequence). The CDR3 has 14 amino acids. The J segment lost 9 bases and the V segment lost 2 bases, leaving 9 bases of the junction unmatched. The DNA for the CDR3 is TGTGCCAGCAGTTTAGAACAGGGGTTTTCCAGCTACACCTTC. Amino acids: CASSLEQGFSSYTF.

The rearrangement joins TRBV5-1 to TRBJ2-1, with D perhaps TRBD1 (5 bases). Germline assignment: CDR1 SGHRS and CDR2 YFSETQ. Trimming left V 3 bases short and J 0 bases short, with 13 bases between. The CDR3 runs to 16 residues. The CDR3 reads CASSSTTASSYNEQFF. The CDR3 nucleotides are TGCGCCAGCAGCTCTACGACAGCGAGCTCCTACAATGAGCAGTTCTTC. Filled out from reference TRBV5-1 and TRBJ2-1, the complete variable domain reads KAGVTQTPRYLIKTRGQQVTLSCSPISGHRSVSWYQQTPGQGLQFLFEYFSETQRNKGNFPGRFSGRQFSNSRSEMNVSTLELGDSALYLCASSSTTASSYNEQFFGPGTRLTVL.

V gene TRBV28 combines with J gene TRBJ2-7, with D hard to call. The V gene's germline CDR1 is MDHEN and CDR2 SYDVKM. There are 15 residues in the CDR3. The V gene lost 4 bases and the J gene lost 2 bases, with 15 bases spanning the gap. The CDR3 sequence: CASSSTPPVAYEQYF. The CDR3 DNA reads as TGTGCCAGCAGTTCGACTCCTCCGGTCGCCTACGAGCAGTACTTC.

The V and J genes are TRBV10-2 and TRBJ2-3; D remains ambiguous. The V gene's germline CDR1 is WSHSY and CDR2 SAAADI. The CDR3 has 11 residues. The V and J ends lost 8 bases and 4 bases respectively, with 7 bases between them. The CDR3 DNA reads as TGCGCCAGCTCTAGGTCAGATACGCAGTATTTT. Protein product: CASSRSDTQYF.

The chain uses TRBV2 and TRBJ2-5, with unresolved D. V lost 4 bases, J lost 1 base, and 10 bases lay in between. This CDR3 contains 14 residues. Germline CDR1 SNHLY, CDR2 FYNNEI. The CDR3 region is CASSVGGPQETQYF. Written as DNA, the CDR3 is TGTGCCAGCAGTGTCGGCGGTCCCCAAGAGACCCAGTACTTC.